This passage covers 17 T cell receptor beta chains from one sample sequenced in a study of graft-versus-host responses after intestinal transplantation (dated by TCRdb to the early 2020s). The library came from the immunoSEQ multiplex PCR assay. Drawn from immuneACCESS, this table holds only the in-frame rearrangements with V and J called that TCRdb kept. Clones are partly lost; checked studies trace under half to an unresolved V gene and leave the rest unexplained. The sample includes about 94,000 clones, with around 90% observed a single time. The top ten clones comprise approximately 0.48% of the sample. What this sample's time point label stands for: cells obtained before transplantation from donor or recipient. Their specific antigens are unknown. The specimen was unstimulated CD8+ T cells sorted from spleen or lymph node cells, collected before intestinal transplant. Receptors were obtained from a human donor who received an intestinal transplant.

J is TRBJ2-7 and V is TRBV6-5, with 7 bases identical to TRBD1. Germline CDR1 MNHEY, CDR2 SVGAGI. The CDR3 length is 15 residues. V gave up 6 bases and J gave up 2 bases; unmatched junction bases: 10. The CDR3 DNA reads as TGTGCCAGCAGCCCGGGGACAGCTTCCCCCTACGAGCAGTACTTC. Residues: CASSPGTASPYEQYF.

The chain joins TRBV5-1 to TRBJ2-7, with 8 nucleotides matching TRBD1. The CDR3 spans 15 residues. The V segment lost 3 bases and the J segment 0 bases; nucleotides outside the gene matches: 5. Germline CDR1 is SGHRS and CDR2 is YFSETQ. CDR3 nucleotides: TGCGCCAGCAGCTGGGGACAGGACGGCTCCTACGAGCAGTACTTC. Translated, it gives CASSWGQDGSYEQYF.

The genes are TRBV5-1 and TRBJ1-1; 8 nucleotides match TRBD1. CDR1 and CDR2 from the germline V gene are SGHRS and YFSETQ. This CDR3 is built from 13 residues. V was clipped by 6 bases and J by 1 base; unmatched bases: 2. This CDR3 is CASTGQENTEAFF. In nucleotides, the CDR3 is TGCGCCAGCACGGGACAGGAGAACACTGAAGCTTTCTTT.

This rearrangement joins TRBV7-9 to TRBJ2-7; TRBD1 matches at 10 bases. Germline values: CDR1 SEHNR, CDR2 FQNEAQ (reference sequence). The CDR3 loop spans 15 amino acids. Trimming removed 6 bases from V and 3 bases from J; junction bases left unmatched: 8. CDR3: CASRGPGTGDYEQYF. The DNA of the CDR3 is TGTGCCAGCAGGGGACCCGGGACAGGGGACTACGAGCAGTACTTC. Combining the CDR3 with reference TRBV7-9 and TRBJ2-7 gives the whole variable domain DTGVSQNPRHKITKRGQNVTFRCDPISEHNRLYWYRQTLGQGPEFLTYFQNEAQLEKSRLLSDRFSAERPKGSFSTLEIQRTEQGDSAMYLCASRGPGTGDYEQYFGPGTRLTVT.

The genes are TRBV5-1 and TRBJ1-4; 9 nucleotides agree with TRBD1. J lost 7 bases, V lost 4 bases, and 5 bases had no gene match. Germline values: CDR1 SGHRS, CDR2 YFSETQ. CDR3 size: 14 residues. CDR3 sequence (DNA): TGCGCCAGCAGCGCCCACAGGGGGCTTGAAAAACTGTTTTTT. It yields the protein CASSAHRGLEKLFF.

CDR3 loop: CASSLWGGTIFGYGELFF. CDR3 coding DNA: TGTGCCAGCAGTTTATGGGGCGGGACTATCTTTGGGTACGGGGAGCTGTTTTTT. The chain employs TRBV27 and TRBJ2-2, with 7 bases lining up with TRBD2. V shed 1 base, J shed 7 bases, and the junction held 15 bases outside the gene matches. This CDR3 has 18 residues. Germline V gives CDR1 MNHEY, CDR2 SMNVEV (reference sequence).

V and J are TRBV2 and TRBJ2-5; possibly TRBD1 for D (5 bases). The CDR3 is made up of 17 amino acids. V lost 8 bases and J lost 0, with 22 bases in between. Germline V gene sequence: CDR1 SNHLY, CDR2 FYNNEI. The CDR3, as DNA: TGTGCCAGCTGGGGAACCGAGAACAGGAAGTACCAAGAGACCCAGTACTTC. Translating it yields CASWGTENRKYQETQYF.

This sequence joins TRBV11-2 and TRBJ2-1; tentatively, D is TRBD1 (6 bases). Between the trimmed V and J ends, which lost 5 bases and 10 bases, there was a span of 9 bases. This CDR3 region has 11 residues. The V gene's germline CDR1 is SGHAT and CDR2 FQNNGV. DNA of the CDR3: TGTGCCAGCAGCCTAGGACAGGAGCAGTTCTTC. It yields the protein CASSLGQEQFF.

The rearrangement links TRBV19 to TRBJ1-2; 8 bases map to TRBD1. CDR3 size: 15 residues. CDR1 and CDR2 from the germline V gene are LNHDA and SQIVND (reference sequence). Losses at the gene ends were 2 bases for V and 6 bases for J; bases not matched to a gene: 8. This CDR3 reads CASSIRKETGDGYTF. CDR3 in DNA: TGTGCCAGTAGTATAAGGAAGGAGACAGGGGATGGCTACACCTTC.

The chain is built from TRBV25-1 and TRBJ2-1, with 8 bases matching TRBD1. The CDR3 is 16 amino acids. In germline, CDR1 is MGHDK, CDR2 SYGVNS. V dropped 4 bases and J dropped 4; count of bases not matched to a gene: 9. The CDR3 spells CASSGPGTGAYNEQFF. The CDR3 region has the DNA TGTGCCAGCAGTGGACCCGGGACAGGAGCTTACAATGAGCAGTTCTTC.

This chain connects TRBV27 to TRBJ2-1, with D possibly matching TRBD2 (6 bases). There are 14 residues in the CDR3. The germline V and J ends were trimmed by 2 bases and 8 bases, with 13 bases remaining between them. Germline V gene data show CDR1 as MNHEY and CDR2 as SMNVEV (reference sequence). The CDR3 sequence is CASSLREVVHEQFF. For the CDR3, the DNA is TGTGCCAGCAGTTTAAGGGAGGTCGTCCATGAGCAGTTCTTC.

In this sample, this clone turned up once. V is TRBV29-1 and J is TRBJ1-2, with 7 bases fitting TRBD1. The CDR3 has 12 residues. The trim removed 6 bases at V and 5 bases at J, leaving 6 bases unmatched. Germline lookup yields CDR1 SQVTM and CDR2 ANQGSEA. This chain's CDR3 is CSVKDRDYGYTF. The CDR3, as DNA: TGCAGCGTAAAAGACAGGGATTATGGCTACACCTTC.

The genes are TRBV7-9 and TRBJ2-7; D is possibly TRBD1 (5 bases). The V gene lost 3 bases and the J gene lost 2 bases, with 11 bases spanning the gap. This CDR3 region has 14 residues. Germline V gives CDR1 SEHNR, CDR2 FQNEAQ (reference sequence). CDR3 residues: CASSFRETPYEQYF. In nucleotides, the CDR3 is TGTGCCAGCAGCTTCAGGGAAACCCCCTACGAGCAGTACTTC.

The chain recombines TRBV10-3 with TRBJ2-7, with 9 bases fitting TRBD1. CDR3 length equals 14 residues. V shed 2 bases and J 5 bases; nucleotides not matched to a gene: 4. The germline CDR1 and CDR2 sequences are ENHRY and SYGVKD. The CDR3 DNA reads TGTGCCATCAGTGAGGGGACAGGGAACCACGAGCAGTACTTC. Its translation is CAISEGTGNHEQYF.

The V gene is TRBV29-1, the J gene TRBJ2-7, with a possible D match to TRBD1 (6 bases). V was shortened by 4 bases and J by 4 bases, with 11 bases between the two germline ends. The CDR3 contains 12 residues. Germline V CDR1 and CDR2: SQVTM, ANQGSEA. This CDR3 is CSVGKGEYEQYF. The CDR3 nucleotides are TGCAGCGTTGGGAAGGGGGAATACGAGCAGTACTTC.

This clone was seen only a few times. J is TRBJ1-5 and V is TRBV19; D remains ambiguous. The germline V gene has CDR1 LNHDA and CDR2 SQIVND (reference sequence). The germline V and J ends were trimmed by 1 base and 6 bases, with 7 bases remaining between them. This CDR3 is 13 amino acids long. The CDR3: CASSIGVVQPQHF. CDR3 DNA: TGTGCCAGTAGTATAGGAGTAGTTCAGCCCCAGCATTTT.

The CDR3 is CASSPIGLAGHTGELFF. For the CDR3, the DNA is TGCGCCAGCAGCCCGATAGGACTAGCGGGGCACACCGGGGAGCTGTTTTTT. The rearrangement links TRBV5-1 to TRBJ2-2, with TRBD2 matching 12 bases. Germline trimming cut 4 bases from V and 3 bases from J; bases unmatched to any gene: 7. The V gene's germline CDR1 is SGHRS and CDR2 YFSETQ. CDR3 length: 17 residues. Looking up the rest from reference TRBV5-1 and TRBJ2-2 gives the full variable domain: KAGVTQTPRYLIKTRGQQVTLSCSPISGHRSVSWYQQTPGQGLQFLFEYFSETQRNKGNFPGRFSGRQFSNSRSEMNVSTLELGDSALYLCASSPIGLAGHTGELFFGEGSRLTVL.